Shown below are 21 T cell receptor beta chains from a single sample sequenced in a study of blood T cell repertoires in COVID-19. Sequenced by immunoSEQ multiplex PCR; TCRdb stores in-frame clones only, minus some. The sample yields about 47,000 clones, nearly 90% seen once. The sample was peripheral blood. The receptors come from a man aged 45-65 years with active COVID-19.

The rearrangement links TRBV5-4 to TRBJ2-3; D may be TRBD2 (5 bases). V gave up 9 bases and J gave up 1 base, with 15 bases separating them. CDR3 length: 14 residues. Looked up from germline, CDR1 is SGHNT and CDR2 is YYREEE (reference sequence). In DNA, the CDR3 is TGTGCCACCGACAAGGAGAGGGGCACAGATACGCAGTATTTT. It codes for CATDKERGTDTQYF.

The CDR3 loop is CASSFAPGSSYNSPLHF. Here the CDR3 DNA reads TGTGCCAGCAGCTTCGCCCCCGGGAGCTCCTATAATTCACCCCTCCACTTT. This chain links TRBV7-2 with TRBJ1-6; D not resolved. The CDR3 has 17 residues. Trimming left V 3 bases short and J 0 bases short, with 12 bases between. Germline V lookup: CDR1 SGHTA, CDR2 FQGNSA.

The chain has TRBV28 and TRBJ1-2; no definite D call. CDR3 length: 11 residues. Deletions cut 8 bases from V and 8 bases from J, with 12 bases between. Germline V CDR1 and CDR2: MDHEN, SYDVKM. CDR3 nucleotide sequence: TGTGCCAGCCAGATCCGGGGAGGCTACACCTTC. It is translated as CASQIRGGYTF.

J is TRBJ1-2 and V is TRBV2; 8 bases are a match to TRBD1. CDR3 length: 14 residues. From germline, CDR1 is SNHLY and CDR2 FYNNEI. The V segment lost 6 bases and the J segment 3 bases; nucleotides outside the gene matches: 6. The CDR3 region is CASSPGGADYGYTF. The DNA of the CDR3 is TGTGCCAGCAGCCCAGGGGGCGCAGACTATGGCTACACCTTC.

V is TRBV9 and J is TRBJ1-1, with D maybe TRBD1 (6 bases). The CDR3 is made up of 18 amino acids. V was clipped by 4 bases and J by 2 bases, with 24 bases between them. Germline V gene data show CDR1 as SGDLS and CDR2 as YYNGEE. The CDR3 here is CASSPSRERGRRNTEAFF. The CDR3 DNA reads TGTGCCAGCAGCCCTAGTAGGGAGCGGGGGCGCCGAAACACTGAAGCTTTCTTT.

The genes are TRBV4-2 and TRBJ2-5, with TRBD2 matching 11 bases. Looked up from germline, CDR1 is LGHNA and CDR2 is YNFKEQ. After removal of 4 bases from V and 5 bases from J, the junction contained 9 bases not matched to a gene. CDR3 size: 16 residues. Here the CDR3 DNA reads TGTGCCAGCAGCCGCGGGACTAGCGGTTTTCAGGAGACCCAGTACTTC. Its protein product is CASSRGTSGFQETQYF.

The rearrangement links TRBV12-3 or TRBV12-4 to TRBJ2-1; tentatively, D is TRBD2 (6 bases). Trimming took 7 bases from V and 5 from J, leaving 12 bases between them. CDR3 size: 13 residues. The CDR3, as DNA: TGTGCCAGCAATTGGGACTGGAACAATGAGCAGTTCTTC. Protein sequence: CASNWDWNNEQFF.

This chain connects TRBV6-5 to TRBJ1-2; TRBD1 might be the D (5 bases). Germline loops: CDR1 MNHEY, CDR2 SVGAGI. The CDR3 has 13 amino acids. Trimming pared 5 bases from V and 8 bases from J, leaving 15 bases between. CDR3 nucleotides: TGTGCCAGCAGTCTCGGGGGGGGTGGCGGCTACACCTTC. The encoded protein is CASSLGGGGGYTF.

The CDR3 here is CASSFRDRGDYGYTF. The CDR3 bases are TGTGCCAGCAGTTTCCGGGACAGGGGAGACTATGGCTACACCTTC. The chain links TRBV27 to TRBJ1-2, with 10 bases lining up with TRBD1. This CDR3 is 15 amino acids long. With V trimmed by 3 bases and J by 3 bases, 4 bases remained unmatched. Germline lookup yields CDR1 MNHEY and CDR2 SMNVEV (reference sequence).

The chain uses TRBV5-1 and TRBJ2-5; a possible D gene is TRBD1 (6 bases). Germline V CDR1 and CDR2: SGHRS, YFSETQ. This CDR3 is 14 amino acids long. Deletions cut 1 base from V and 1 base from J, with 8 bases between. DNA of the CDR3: TGCGCCAGCAGCTTGCAGACAGGCCAAGAGACCCAGTACTTC. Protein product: CASSLQTGQETQYF.

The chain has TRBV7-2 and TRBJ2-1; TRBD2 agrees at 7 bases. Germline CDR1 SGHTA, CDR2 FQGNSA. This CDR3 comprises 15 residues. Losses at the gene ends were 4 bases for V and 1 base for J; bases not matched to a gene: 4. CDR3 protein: CASSSNGGSYNEQFF. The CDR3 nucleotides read TGTGCCAGCAGCTCAAACGGGGGGTCCTACAATGAGCAGTTCTTC. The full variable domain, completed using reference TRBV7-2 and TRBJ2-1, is GAGVSQSPSNKVTEKGKDVELRCDPISGHTALYWYRQSLGQGLEFLIYFQGNSAPDKSGLPSDRFSAERTGGSVSTLTIQRTQQEDSAVYLCASSSNGGSYNEQFFGPGTRLTVL.

CDR3 nucleotide sequence: TGTGCCAGCACCCCTCAAGGTCTTGCGGGAGTTAACAATGAGCAGTTCTTC. Protein: CASTPQGLAGVNNEQFF. The chain carries TRBV27 and TRBJ2-1; 7 bases align to TRBD2. From germline, CDR1 is MNHEY and CDR2 SMNVEV (reference sequence). The V segment lost 7 bases and the J segment 5 bases; nucleotides outside the gene matches: 17. This CDR3 is 17 amino acids long.

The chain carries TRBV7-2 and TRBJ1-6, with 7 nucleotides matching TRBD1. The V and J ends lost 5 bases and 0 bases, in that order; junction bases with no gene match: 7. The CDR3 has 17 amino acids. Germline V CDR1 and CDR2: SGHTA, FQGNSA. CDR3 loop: CASSTETGSSYNSPLHF. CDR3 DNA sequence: TGTGCCAGCAGCACGGAGACAGGGAGCTCCTATAATTCACCCCTCCACTTT. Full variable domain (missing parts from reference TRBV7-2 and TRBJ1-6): GAGVSQSPSNKVTEKGKDVELRCDPISGHTALYWYRQSLGQGLEFLIYFQGNSAPDKSGLPSDRFSAERTGGSVSTLTIQRTQQEDSAVYLCASSTETGSSYNSPLHFGNGTRLTVT.

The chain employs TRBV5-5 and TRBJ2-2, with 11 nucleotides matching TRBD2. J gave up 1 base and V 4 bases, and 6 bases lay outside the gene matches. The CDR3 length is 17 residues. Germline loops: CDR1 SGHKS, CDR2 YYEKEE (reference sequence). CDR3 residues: CASSPGTSGVNTGELFF. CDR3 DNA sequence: TGTGCCAGCAGCCCTGGGACTAGCGGAGTGAACACCGGGGAGCTGTTTTTT.

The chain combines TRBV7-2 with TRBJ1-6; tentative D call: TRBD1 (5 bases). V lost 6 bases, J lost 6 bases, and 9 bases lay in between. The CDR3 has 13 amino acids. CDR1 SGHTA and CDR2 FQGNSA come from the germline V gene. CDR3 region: CASRGGTNSPLHF. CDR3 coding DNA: TGTGCCAGCAGGGGGGGGACTAATTCACCCCTCCACTTT.

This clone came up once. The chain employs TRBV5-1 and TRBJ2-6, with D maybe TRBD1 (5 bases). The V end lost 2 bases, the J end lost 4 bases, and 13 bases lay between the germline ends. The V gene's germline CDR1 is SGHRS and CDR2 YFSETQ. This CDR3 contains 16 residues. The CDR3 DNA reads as TGCGCCAGCAGCTTAGGACACCCCGCCGGGGCCAACGTCCTGACTTTC. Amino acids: CASSLGHPAGANVLTF.

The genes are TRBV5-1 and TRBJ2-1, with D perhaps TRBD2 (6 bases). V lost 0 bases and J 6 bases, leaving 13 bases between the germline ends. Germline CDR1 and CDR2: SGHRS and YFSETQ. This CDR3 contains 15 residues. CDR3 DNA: TGCGCCAGCAGCTTGGGGACTCTGGGGGGCAATGAGCAGTTCTTC. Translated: CASSLGTLGGNEQFF.

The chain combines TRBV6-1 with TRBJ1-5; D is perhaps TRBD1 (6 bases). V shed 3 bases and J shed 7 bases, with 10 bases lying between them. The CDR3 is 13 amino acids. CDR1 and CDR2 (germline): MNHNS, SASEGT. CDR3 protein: CASSDAGEQPQHF. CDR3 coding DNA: TGTGCCAGCAGTGACGCAGGGGAACAGCCCCAGCATTTT.

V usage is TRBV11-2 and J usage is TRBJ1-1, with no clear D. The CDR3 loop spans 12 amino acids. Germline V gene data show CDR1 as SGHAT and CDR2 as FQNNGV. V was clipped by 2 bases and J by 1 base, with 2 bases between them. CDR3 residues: CASSLRNTEAFF. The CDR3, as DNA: TGTGCCAGCAGCTTACGGAACACTGAAGCTTTCTTT.

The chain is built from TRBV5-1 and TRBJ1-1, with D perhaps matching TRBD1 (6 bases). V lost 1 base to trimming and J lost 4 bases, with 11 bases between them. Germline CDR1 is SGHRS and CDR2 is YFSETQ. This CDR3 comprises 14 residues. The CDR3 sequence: CASSLTGLGTEAFF. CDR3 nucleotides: TGCGCCAGCAGCTTGACAGGGCTGGGCACTGAAGCTTTCTTT.

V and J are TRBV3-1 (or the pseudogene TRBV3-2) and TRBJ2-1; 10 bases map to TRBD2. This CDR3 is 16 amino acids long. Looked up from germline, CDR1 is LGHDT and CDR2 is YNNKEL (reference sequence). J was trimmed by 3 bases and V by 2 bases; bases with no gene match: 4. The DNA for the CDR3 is TGTGCCAGCAGCCAACTTCTAGCGGGAGTCTACAATGAGCAGTTCTTC. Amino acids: CASSQLLAGVYNEQFF.